These 22 T cell receptor beta chains were sequenced from one sample in a study of cytomegalovirus exposure and HLA in healthy donors. Vbeta (60) and Jbeta (13) primers were used in the PCR. Profiled with immunoSEQ multiplex PCR; TCRdb holds only in-frame clones, not every one. The table for this sample gives over 100,000 clones. Sequenced material: PBMCs. These receptors were taken from a woman aged 35 to 49 in good health and CMV-seropositive.

In nucleotides, the CDR3 is TGTGCCAGCAGCTTAGATACACCCTTGGGCAATCAGCCCCAGCATTTT. This sequence encodes CASSLDTPLGNQPQHF. The genes are TRBV7-9 and TRBJ1-5, with no clear D. The CDR3 runs to 16 residues. Per the germline V gene, CDR1 is SEHNR and CDR2 is FQNEAQ (reference sequence). V was pared by 1 base and J by 2 bases, with 12 bases between.

The chain couples TRBV4-1 to TRBJ2-7; TRBD2 matches at 7 bases. The CDR3 length is 15 residues. Trimming at V came to 5 bases and at J to 3 bases, leaving 10 bases not matched to a gene. In germline, CDR1 is MGHRA, CDR2 YSYEKL. The CDR3 sequence: CASSYLPLAVYEQYF. In DNA form, the CDR3 reads TGCGCCAGCAGCTACCTTCCCCTAGCGGTCTACGAGCAGTACTTC.

The chain couples TRBV11-3 to TRBJ2-3, with a possible D match to TRBD1 (6 bases). Per the germline V gene, CDR1 is SGHNT and CDR2 is YENEEA. Trimming removed 5 bases at V and 2 bases at J, with 17 bases between. The CDR3 length is 16 residues. DNA of the CDR3: TGTGCCAGCAGCATAGGGGGTCAGGGAATCACAGATACGCAGTATTTT. Its translation is CASSIGGQGITDTQYF.

V usage is TRBV2 and J usage is TRBJ2-5; D is uncertain. V lost 6 bases, J lost 1 base, and 9 bases lay in between. CDR1 and CDR2 from the germline V gene are SNHLY and FYNNEI. The CDR3 length is 13 residues. The CDR3 here is CASRVGSQETQYF. The CDR3 coding sequence is TGTGCCAGCAGAGTCGGGTCCCAAGAGACCCAGTACTTC. Full variable domain (remainder filled in from reference TRBV2 and TRBJ2-5): EPEVTQTPSHQVTQMGQEVILRCVPISNHLYFYWYRQILGQKVEFLVSFYNNEISEKSEIFDDQFSVERPDGSNFTLKIRSTKLEDSAMYFCASRVGSQETQYFGPGTRLLVL.

The CDR3 DNA sequence: TGTGCCAGTAGTATAAGGGGGCTGGAAGCTTTCTTT. Translated: CASSIRGLEAFF. The rearrangement joins TRBV19 to TRBJ1-1; TRBD1 agrees at 7 bases. This CDR3 region has 12 residues. Trimming cost V 2 bases and J 8 bases; bases outside gene matches: 2. From germline, CDR1 is LNHDA and CDR2 SQIVND (reference sequence).

CDR3 sequence: CASSDETGPSHAYEQYF. The CDR3 coding sequence is TGTGCCAGCAGTGACGAGACAGGGCCCTCCCACGCTTACGAGCAGTACTTC. The V and J genes are TRBV6-4 and TRBJ2-7, with 7 positions matching TRBD1. J was trimmed by 4 bases and V by 2 bases; bases with no gene match: 14. This CDR3 region has 17 residues. Germline CDR1 reads MRHNA; CDR2 reads SNTAGT.

The rearrangement joins TRBV27 to TRBJ2-7, with 7 bases that match TRBD2. The germline gives CDR1 MNHEY, CDR2 SMNVEV (reference sequence). V lost 4 bases, J lost 5 bases, and 8 bases stayed unmatched. There are 14 residues in the CDR3. Written as DNA, the CDR3 is TGTGCCAGCAGTTCCTTTGCGGGAGACCACGAGCAGTACTTC. It codes for CASSSFAGDHEQYF.

The V gene is TRBV19, the J gene TRBJ2-5, with 10 bases identical to TRBD2. V shed 4 bases, J shed 1 base, and the junction held 9 bases outside the gene matches. CDR3 length equals 17 residues. Germline CDR1 LNHDA, CDR2 SQIVND (reference sequence). CDR3 nucleotides: TGTGCCAGTAGTACCACTAGCGGGACGATATTCCAAGAGACCCAGTACTTC. This gives the protein CASSTTSGTIFQETQYF.

This chain links TRBV6-1 with TRBJ2-5; D not certain. V lost 1 base and J lost 5, with 11 bases in between. The CDR3 length is 14 residues. Germline CDR1 and CDR2: MNHNS and SASEGT. The CDR3 DNA is TGTGCCAGCAGTGAAGTACTACCCTCGGAGACCCAGTACTTC. Protein product: CASSEVLPSETQYF.

J is TRBJ1-1 and V is TRBV7-5; the DNA was not compared with TRBD1, the D call given in the table. TRBV7-5 is shown as a pseudogene. This CDR3 spans 14 amino acids. The CDR3 region is CARSPDREDTEAFF. The CDR3 nucleotides read TGTGCCAGAAGCCCGGACAGGGAGGACACTGAAGCTTTCTTT.

This rearrangement joins TRBV11-2 to TRBJ1-1; unclear D gene. CDR1 and CDR2 (germline): SGHAT, FQNNGV. Trimming took 0 bases from V and 4 from J, leaving 6 bases between them. The CDR3 spans 13 residues. In nucleotides, the CDR3 is TGTGCCAGCAGCTTAGAGGAGGGCACTGAAGCTTTCTTT. Protein sequence: CASSLEEGTEAFF.

The genes are TRBV30 and TRBJ2-7; tentative D call: TRBD2 (5 bases). Germline V CDR1 and CDR2: GTSNPN, SVGIG (reference sequence). This CDR3 has 11 amino acids. The V gene lost 5 bases and the J gene lost 7 bases, with 12 bases spanning the gap. The CDR3 sequence: CAWGGLGEQYF. CDR3 DNA sequence: TGTGCCTGGGGCGGGTTGGGGGAGCAGTACTTC.

The V call is TRBV6-1, the J call TRBJ2-3; 9 bases align to TRBD2. Germline loops: CDR1 MNHNS, CDR2 SASEGT. V shed 6 bases and J 1 base; nucleotides not matched to a gene: 5. The CDR3 totals 15 residues. CDR3 amino acids: CASSPLAGGTDTQYF. For the CDR3, the DNA is TGTGCCAGCAGCCCCTTAGCGGGAGGCACAGATACGCAGTATTTT.

The J gene is TRBJ2-7, the V gene TRBV21-1; the table's TRBD2 call for D was not verified on the DNA. TRBV21-1 is given as a pseudogene. This CDR3 region has 18 residues. CDR3 sequence reads: CASSKCVSGRALHYEQYF. The DNA for the CDR3 is TGTGCCAGCAGCAAATGTGTTAGCGGGAGGGCCCTACACTACGAGCAGTACTTC.

This chain joins TRBV28 and TRBJ2-3; D possibly corresponds to TRBD2 (6 bases). Germline loops: CDR1 MDHEN, CDR2 SYDVKM. CDR3 length: 15 residues. V was shortened by 6 bases and J by 2 bases, with 15 bases between the two germline ends. The CDR3 loop is CASSLSGAPTDTQYF. The CDR3 nucleotides are TGTGCCAGCAGCCTTAGCGGTGCTCCCACAGATACGCAGTATTTT.

This rearrangement joins TRBV28 to TRBJ1-1; tentative D call: TRBD1 (6 bases). The V and J ends lost 7 bases and 8 bases respectively, with 11 bases between them. This CDR3 spans 11 amino acids. CDR1 and CDR2 (germline): MDHEN, SYDVKM. CDR3 sequence reads: CASNSDREAFF. The CDR3 DNA reads TGTGCCAGCAACTCCGACAGGGAAGCTTTCTTT.

V and J are TRBV18 and TRBJ2-7, with a weak D call TRBD2 (6 bases). The CDR3 covers 13 residues. V dropped 5 bases and J dropped 5 bases, with 13 bases sitting between them. Per germline, CDR1 KGHSH and CDR2 LQKENI. The CDR3 DNA reads as TGTGCCAGCTCATTCCGGGACTCTAACGAGCAGTACTTC. Its protein is CASSFRDSNEQYF. Using reference TRBV18 and TRBJ2-7 for the parts outside the CDR3, the full variable domain is NAGVMQNPRHLVRRRGQEARLRCSPMKGHSHVYWYRQLPEEGLKFMVYLQKENIIDESGMPKERFSAEFPKEGPSILRIQQVVRGDSAAYFCASSFRDSNEQYFGPGTRLTVT.

The genes are TRBV5-4 and TRBJ2-5, with D uncertain. The CDR3 contains 14 residues. Trimming removed 0 bases at V and 5 bases at J, with 11 bases between. Germline V CDR1 and CDR2: SGHNT, YYREEE (reference sequence). The CDR3 reads CASSLVQARETQYF. The DNA for the CDR3 is TGTGCCAGCAGCTTGGTCCAGGCTCGGGAGACCCAGTACTTC. The variable domain in full, completed from reference TRBV5-4 and TRBJ2-5, reads ETGVTQSPTHLIKTRGQQVTLRCSSQSGHNTVSWYQQALGQGPQFIFQYYREEENGRGNFPPRFSGLQFPNYSSELNVNALELDDSALYLCASSLVQARETQYFGPGTRLLVL.

The chain carries TRBV15 and TRBJ1-1; weak D call: TRBD1 (6 bases). The germline V gene has CDR1 LNHNV and CDR2 YYDKDF (reference sequence). Trimming took off 1 base at V and 1 base at J, with 7 bases between the two ends. This CDR3 is 14 amino acids long. CDR3 nucleotides: TGTGCCACCAGCAGAGTCAGGGGGAACACTGAAGCTTTCTTT. This sequence encodes CATSRVRGNTEAFF.

The chain couples TRBV5-1 to TRBJ1-5, with D tentatively TRBD1 (5 bases). V lost 4 bases, J lost 5 bases, and 10 bases lay in between. The CDR3 length is 13 residues. Germline CDR1 reads SGHRS; CDR2 reads YFSETQ. CDR3 loop: CASSPEGYQPQHF. The CDR3, as DNA: TGCGCCAGCAGCCCGGAGGGGTATCAGCCCCAGCATTTT. The whole variable domain, remainder taken from reference TRBV5-1 and TRBJ1-5, is KAGVTQTPRYLIKTRGQQVTLSCSPISGHRSVSWYQQTPGQGLQFLFEYFSETQRNKGNFPGRFSGRQFSNSRSEMNVSTLELGDSALYLCASSPEGYQPQHFGDGTRLSIL.

The chain couples TRBV27 to TRBJ1-3; possible D gene TRBD1, 6 bases. The CDR3 runs to 15 residues. Germline CDR1 is MNHEY and CDR2 is SMNVEV (reference sequence). Trimming stripped 3 bases from V and 2 bases from J, with 11 bases between. CDR3 DNA sequence: TGTGCCAGCAGTTTGTATCAGGGGCCTGGAAACACCATATATTTT. This gives the protein CASSLYQGPGNTIYF.

The rearrangement uses TRBV6-6 and TRBJ2-7, with 7 bases identical to TRBD1. J gave up 2 bases and V 4 bases, and 8 bases lay outside the gene matches. The germline CDR1 and CDR2 sequences are MNHNY and SVGAGI (reference sequence). The CDR3 runs 15 residues. CDR3 DNA sequence: TGTGCCAGCAGTTCCTCGGACAGGCAGCCCTACGAGCAGTACTTC. Residues: CASSSSDRQPYEQYF.